A selection of T cell receptor beta chains follows, all from one sample in a study of beta chain features in type 1 diabetes. Clones were sequenced by immunoSEQ multiplex PCR, and TCRdb holds only the in-frame ones, with some missing. The sample holds a few hundred thousand clones, roughly 12% seen once. The sample was naive CD4+ T cells from blood. Every receptor here comes from a man younger than 30 in good health. The CDR3 runs from the conserved cysteine through the conserved F or W. The D gene is left open where the match is weak. Not all rows give a size; the values are once, few, many and, for expanded clones, a class.

TRBV5-1	few	NA	TRBJ2-1	CASSRFPDLTNEQFF	TGCGCCAGCAGCCGGTTTCCCGATCTAACCAATGAGCAGTTCTTC
TRBV7-2	few	NA	TRBJ2-7	CASRPFHSGSPYEQYF	TGTGCCAGCAGACCCTTTCATAGCGGCTCACCCTACGAGCAGTACTTC
TRBV7-9	few	NA	TRBJ1-5	CASSPGVGNQPQHF	TGTGCCAGCAGCCCAGGGGTCGGGAATCAGCCCCAGCATTTT
TRBV2	NA	TRBD2	TRBJ2-7	CASRRLAGRSYEQYF	TGTGCCTCCCGGAGGCTAGCGGGGAGGTCGTACGAGCAGTACTTC
TRBV29-1	NA	NA	TRBJ2-5	CSVEDPGVGLSVETQYF	TGCAGCGTTGAAGATCCCGGTGTGGGGCTTTCGGTCGAGACCCAGTACTTC
TRBV28	NA	TRBD1	TRBJ2-7	CASSFSLGQGWGRDWDEQYF	TGTGCCAGCAGTTTCAGTCTGGGACAGGGTTGGGGCAGAGATTGGGACGAGCAGTACTTC
TRBV27	few	NA	TRBJ2-7	CASSLGQNSYEQYF	TGTGCCAGCAGCCTAGGACAGAACTCCTACGAGCAGTACTTC
TRBV2	few	TRBD2	TRBJ2-1	CASQIAGGPNEQFF	TGTGCCAGCCAAATAGCGGGGGGCCCCAATGAGCAGTTCTTC
TRBV7-9	NA	NA	TRBJ1-2	CASSTRDSGFGYTF	TGTGCCAGCAGCACCCGGGACTCGGGGTTTGGCTACACCTTC
TRBV7-8	few	NA	TRBJ2-2	CASSGRGAPWKGGELFF	TGTGCCAGCAGTGGCAGGGGGGCTCCGTGGAAAGGCGGGGAGCTGTTTTTT
TRBV7-3	NA	TRBD1	TRBJ2-3	CASSLGTATDTQYF	TGTGCCAGCAGCTTAGGGACAGCCACAGATACGCAGTATTTT
TRBV6-5	NA	TRBD2	TRBJ2-5	CASRGAGGEETQYF	TGTGCCAGCAGGGGAGCGGGGGGGGAGGAGACCCAGTACTTC
TRBV9	NA	TRBD2	TRBJ2-7	CASSRTSGSSYEQYF	TGTGCCAGCAGCCGGACTAGCGGGAGCTCCTACGAGCAGTACTTC
TRBV15	few	TRBD2	TRBJ2-7	CATSSPTSGRHEQYF	TGTGCCACCAGCAGCCCTACTAGCGGGAGGCACGAGCAGTACTTC
TRBV7-8	NA	TRBD2	TRBJ2-1	CASRSLWTSGYNEQFF	TGTGCCAGCAGGTCGCTTTGGACTAGCGGGTACAATGAGCAGTTCTTC
TRBV7-3	few	TRBD2	TRBJ2-1	CASSFLAGGPNEQFF	TGTGCCAGCAGCTTCCTAGCGGGAGGGCCGAATGAGCAGTTCTTC
TRBV7-2	NA	NA	TRBJ2-7	CASSLYTDPRRYF	TGTGCCAGCAGCTTATATACCGACCCTAGGCGGTACTTC
TRBV29-1	few	NA	TRBJ1-1	CSVGVAGTEAFF	TGCAGCGTTGGGGTTGCGGGTACTGAAGCTTTCTTT
TRBV7-3	few	TRBD1	TRBJ1-2	CASSLIGQGGYTF	TGTGCCAGCAGCTTAATAGGACAGGGAGGCTACACCTTC
TRBV6-1	once	NA	TRBJ1-4	CASSEHSGSTNEKLFF	TGTGCCAGCAGTGAACACAGCGGCTCAACTAATGAAAAACTGTTTTTT
TRBV11-2	few	NA	TRBJ1-1	CASRDAGKTEAFF	TGTGCCAGCAGGGATGCAGGGAAGACTGAAGCTTTCTTT
TRBV9	few	NA	TRBJ2-2	CASSAPPGTGELFF	TGTGCCAGCAGCGCCCCCCCAGGCACCGGGGAGCTGTTTTTT
TRBV7-9	few	NA	TRBJ2-7	CASSSSRQAAYEQYF	TGTGCCAGCAGCTCATCTAGACAGGCCGCCTACGAGCAGTACTTC
TRBV28	few	NA	TRBJ1-2	CASSADRRYGYTF	TGTGCCAGCAGTGCCGACAGGAGATATGGCTACACCTTC
TRBV9	NA	TRBD1	TRBJ1-2	CASSAGTGNYGYTF	TGTGCCAGCAGCGCCGGGACAGGGAACTATGGCTACACCTTC
TRBV19	few	NA	TRBJ1-1	CASSISRDTEAFF	TGTGCCAGTAGTATAAGCAGGGACACTGAAGCTTTCTTT
TRBV29-1	NA	NA	TRBJ1-4	CSVAGAEKLFF	TGCAGCGTTGCAGGGGCTGAAAAACTGTTTTTT
TRBV2	few	NA	TRBJ2-2	CASRLLDDSTGELFF	TGTGCCAGCAGGCTCCTCGACGACTCTACCGGGGAGCTGTTTTTT
TRBV14	NA	TRBD1	TRBJ2-1	CASSQDLGQGTVNEQFF	TGTGCCAGCAGCCAAGATCTTGGACAGGGGACTGTGAATGAGCAGTTCTTC
TRBV9	NA	TRBD2	TRBJ2-1	CASSPGVAGYNEQFF	TGTGCCAGCAGCCCGGGGGTAGCGGGATACAATGAGCAGTTCTTC
TRBV7-6	few	NA	TRBJ2-5	CASSRTGRGAEETQYF	TGTGCCAGCAGCCGGACAGGAAGGGGGGCCGAGGAGACCCAGTACTTC
TRBV7-9	few	NA	TRBJ2-3	CASSPPSTDTQYF	TGTGCCAGCAGCCCCCCTAGCACAGATACGCAGTATTTT
TRBV6-1	NA	TRBD1	TRBJ2-4	CASSGGTVAKNIQYF	TGTGCCAGCAGTGGGGGGACAGTAGCCAAAAACATTCAGTACTTC
TRBV5-1	once	NA	TRBJ1-5	CASSTNQPQHF	TGCGCCAGCTCAACAAATCAGCCCCAGCATTTT
TRBV6-5	few	NA	TRBJ2-5	CASSSRERETQYF	TGTGCCAGCAGTTCAAGGGAGAGGGAGACCCAGTACTTC
TRBV28	NA	TRBD2	TRBJ2-2	CATNLGLADNTGELFF	TGTGCCACCAACCTGGGACTAGCGGACAACACCGGGGAGCTGTTTTTT
TRBV7-2	NA	NA	TRBJ2-1	CASSLEGGRYEQFF	TGTGCCAGCAGCTTAGAGGGGGGGCGGTATGAGCAGTTCTTC
TRBV7-2	NA	NA	TRBJ2-7	CASSPARGYYEQYF	TGTGCCAGCAGCCCCGCCAGGGGCTACTACGAGCAGTACTTC
TRBV5-1	few	TRBD1	TRBJ1-4	CASSSQGAVEKLFF	TGCGCCAGCAGCTCACAGGGGGCAGTGGAAAAACTGTTTTTT
TRBV6-5	NA	TRBD2	TRBJ2-3	CASSYTSGGSLGTQYF	TGTGCCAGCAGTTACACCAGCGGCGGGAGCCTCGGTACGCAGTATTTT
TRBV6-5	NA	NA	TRBJ1-5	CASRPTGNQPQHF	TGTGCCAGCAGACCGACGGGAAATCAGCCCCAGCATTTT
TRBV7-2	few	NA	TRBJ1-5	CASSLAHGGSGNQPQHF	TGTGCCAGCAGCTTAGCGCACGGGGGTTCGGGCAATCAGCCCCAGCATTTT
TRBV29-1	NA	TRBD1	TRBJ2-7	CSARPTGGYEQYF	TGCAGCGCCCGGCCGACAGGGGGCTACGAGCAGTACTTC
TRBV20-1	few	NA	TRBJ2-3	CSARASTVRYF	TGCAGTGCCAGGGCCAGCACGGTGCGGTATTTT